The 4 T cell receptor beta chains reported below all come from one sample, sequenced in a study of shared clonotypes between healthy human individuals (dated by TCRdb to between 2020 and 2021). The library was obtained by the immunoSEQ multiplex PCR assay. The source is immuneACCESS, and TCRdb retained only in-frame sequences with V and J called. Part of the clones is not carried over; for the studies checked, unresolved V genes explain less than half of this, and the remainder is unexplained. Across this sample there are about 600,000 clones, with more than 95% seen only once. Approximately 0.057% of the sample rests with the top ten. Sequencing was done on a sample of naive CD4+ T cells sorted from blood. What this sample's cell subset or site label stands for: CD45RA+ positively selected. The receptors here all came from a woman aged 25 to 45 in good health.

A single count supports this clone. The chain couples TRBV28 to TRBJ2-7, with 8 bases lining up with TRBD2. CDR3 size: 16 residues. The germline V gene has CDR1 MDHEN and CDR2 SYDVKM. Losses at the gene ends were 7 bases for V and 2 bases for J; bases not matched to a gene: 13. This CDR3 reads CASTGGGAGGTYEQYF. For the CDR3, the DNA is TGTGCCAGCACCGGGGGCGGCGCGGGGGGAACCTACGAGCAGTACTTC.

The chain is built from TRBV15 and TRBJ2-2; D is unresolved. This CDR3 has 12 amino acids. Trimming removed 5 bases at V and 7 bases at J, with 8 bases between. Germline V CDR1 and CDR2: LNHNV, YYDKDF (reference sequence). DNA of the CDR3: TGTGCCACCAGCCGTCTCGGCGGGGAGCTGTTTTTT. Translated: CATSRLGGELFF. Using reference TRBV15 and TRBJ2-2 for the parts outside the CDR3, the full variable domain is DAMVIQNPRYQVTQFGKPVTLSCSQTLNHNVMYWYQQKSSQAPKLLFHYYDKDFNNEADTPDNFQSRRPNTSFCFLDIRSPGLGDTAMYLCATSRLGGELFFGEGSRLTVL.

The chain couples TRBV19 to TRBJ2-5; TRBD2 agrees at 7 bases. Per germline, CDR1 LNHDA and CDR2 SQIVND (reference sequence). The CDR3 sequence is 16 residues long. J was trimmed by 5 bases and V by 2 bases; bases with no gene match: 11. The CDR3 reads CASSIITGGKVETQYF. CDR3 sequence (DNA): TGTGCCAGTAGTATAATAACCGGGGGGAAGGTGGAGACCCAGTACTTC.

V usage is TRBV28 and J usage is TRBJ1-5; D is ambiguous. CDR3 length: 14 residues. Germline V gives CDR1 MDHEN, CDR2 SYDVKM. Trimming removed 0 bases at V and 5 bases at J, with 8 bases between. The DNA of the CDR3 is TGTGCCAGCAGTTTATGGGGAGACGATCAGCCCCAGCATTTT. Translated: CASSLWGDDQPQHF.